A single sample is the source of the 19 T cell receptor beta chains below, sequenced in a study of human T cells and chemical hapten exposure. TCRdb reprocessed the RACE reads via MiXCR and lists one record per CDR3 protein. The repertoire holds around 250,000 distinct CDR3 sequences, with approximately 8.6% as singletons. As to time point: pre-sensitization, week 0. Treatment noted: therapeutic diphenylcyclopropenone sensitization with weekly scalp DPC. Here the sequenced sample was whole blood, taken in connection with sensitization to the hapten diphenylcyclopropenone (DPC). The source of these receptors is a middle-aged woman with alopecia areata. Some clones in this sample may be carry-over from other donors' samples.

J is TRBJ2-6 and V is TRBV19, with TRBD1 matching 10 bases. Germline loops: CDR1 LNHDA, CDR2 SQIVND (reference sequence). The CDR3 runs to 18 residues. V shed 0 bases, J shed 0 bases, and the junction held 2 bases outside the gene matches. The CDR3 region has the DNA TGTGCCAGTAGTATAGATGGGACAGGGGTCTCTGGGGCCAACGTCCTGACTTTC. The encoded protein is CASSIDGTGVSGANVLTF.

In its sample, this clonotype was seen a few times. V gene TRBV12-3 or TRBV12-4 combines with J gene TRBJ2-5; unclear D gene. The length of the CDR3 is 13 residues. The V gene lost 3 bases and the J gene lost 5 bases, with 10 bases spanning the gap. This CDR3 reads CASSFLKLETQYF. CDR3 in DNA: TGTGCCAGCAGTTTTTTGAAGCTTGAGACCCAGTACTTC.

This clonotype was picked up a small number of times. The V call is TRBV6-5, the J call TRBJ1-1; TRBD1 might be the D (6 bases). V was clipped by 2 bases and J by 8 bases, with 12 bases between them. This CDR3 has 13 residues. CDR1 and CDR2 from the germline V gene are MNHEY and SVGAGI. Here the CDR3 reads CASSYAGDREAFF. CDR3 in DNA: TGTGCCAGCAGTTACGCGGGCGACAGGGAAGCTTTCTTT.

The CDR3 coding sequence is TGTGCCAGCAGCTTAGCGCAGGGAGGCTTCAAAAACATTCAGTACTTC. This sequence encodes CASSLAQGGFKNIQYF. The V gene is TRBV7-8, the J gene TRBJ2-4; D is possibly TRBD2 (6 bases). CDR1 is SGHVS, CDR2 FQNEAQ, per germline. V shed 0 bases and J shed 3 bases, with 12 bases lying between them. The CDR3 contains 16 residues.

CDR3 loop: CASSLALPQETQYF. In DNA form, the CDR3 reads TGTGCCAGCAGCTTAGCGCTACCGCAGGAGACCCAGTACTTC. The chain combines TRBV7-2 with TRBJ2-5; unclear D gene. The CDR3 spans 14 residues. Germline CDR1 and CDR2: SGHTA and FQGNSA. Trimming cost V 0 bases and J 5 bases, with 10 bases left between them.

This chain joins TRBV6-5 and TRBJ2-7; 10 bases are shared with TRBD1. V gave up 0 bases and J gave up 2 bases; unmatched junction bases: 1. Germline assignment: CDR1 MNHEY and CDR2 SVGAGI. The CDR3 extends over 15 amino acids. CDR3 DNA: TGTGCCAGCAGTTACTCGGACAGGGGGGCCTACGAGCAGTACTTC. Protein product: CASSYSDRGAYEQYF.

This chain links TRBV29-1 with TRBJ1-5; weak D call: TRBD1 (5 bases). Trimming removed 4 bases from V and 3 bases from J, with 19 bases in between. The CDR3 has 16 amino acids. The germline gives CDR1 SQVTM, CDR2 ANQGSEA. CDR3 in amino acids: CSVGDYAIGINQPQHF. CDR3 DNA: TGCAGCGTTGGGGACTACGCCATCGGGATCAATCAGCCCCAGCATTTT.

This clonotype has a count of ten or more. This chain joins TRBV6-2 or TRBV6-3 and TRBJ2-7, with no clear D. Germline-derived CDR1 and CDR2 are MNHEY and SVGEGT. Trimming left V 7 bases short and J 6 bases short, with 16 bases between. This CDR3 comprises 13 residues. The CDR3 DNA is TGTGCCAGCACCGAAGCCCCCCCACCCGAGCAGTACTTC. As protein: CASTEAPPPEQYF.

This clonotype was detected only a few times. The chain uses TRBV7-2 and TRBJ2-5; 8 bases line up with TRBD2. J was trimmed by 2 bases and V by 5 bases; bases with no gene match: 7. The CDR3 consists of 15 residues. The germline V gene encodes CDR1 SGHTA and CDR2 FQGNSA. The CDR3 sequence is CASSHQTSGQETQYF. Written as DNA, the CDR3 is TGTGCCAGCAGCCACCAAACTAGCGGACAAGAGACCCAGTACTTC. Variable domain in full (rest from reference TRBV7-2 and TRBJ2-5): GAGVSQSPSNKVTEKGKDVELRCDPISGHTALYWYRQSLGQGLEFLIYFQGNSAPDKSGLPSDRFSAERTGGSVSTLTIQRTQQEDSAVYLCASSHQTSGQETQYFGPGTRLLVL.

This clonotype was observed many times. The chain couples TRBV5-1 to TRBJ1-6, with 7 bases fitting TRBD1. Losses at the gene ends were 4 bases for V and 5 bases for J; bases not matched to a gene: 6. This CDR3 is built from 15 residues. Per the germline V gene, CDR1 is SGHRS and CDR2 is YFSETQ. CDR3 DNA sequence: TGCGCCAGCAGCCCCGGGACAGCCAATAATTCACCCCTCCACTTT. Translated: CASSPGTANNSPLHF.

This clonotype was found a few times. Written as DNA, the CDR3 is TGCAGTGCTAGCCGACAGGGACAGAATCTTAACTATGGCTACACCTTC. The encoded protein is CSASRQGQNLNYGYTF. V and J are TRBV20-1 and TRBJ1-2; 7 nucleotides match TRBD1. CDR3 length: 16 residues. The J segment lost 1 base and the V segment lost 3 bases, leaving 11 bases of the junction unmatched. Germline V gene lookup returns CDR1 DFQATT and CDR2 SNEGSKA (reference sequence).

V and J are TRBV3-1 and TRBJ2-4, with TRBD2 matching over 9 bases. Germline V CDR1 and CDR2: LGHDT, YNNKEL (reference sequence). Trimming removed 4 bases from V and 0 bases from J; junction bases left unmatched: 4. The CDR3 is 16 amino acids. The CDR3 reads CASSLRLAEAKNIQYF. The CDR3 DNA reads TGTGCCAGCAGCCTTCGACTAGCGGAAGCCAAAAACATTCAGTACTTC. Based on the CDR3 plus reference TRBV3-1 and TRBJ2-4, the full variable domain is DTAVSQTPKYLVTQMGNDKSIKCEQNLGHDTMYWYKQDSKKFLKIMFSYNNKELIINETVPNRFSPKSPDKAHLNLHINSLELGDSAVYFCASSLRLAEAKNIQYFGAGTRLSVL.

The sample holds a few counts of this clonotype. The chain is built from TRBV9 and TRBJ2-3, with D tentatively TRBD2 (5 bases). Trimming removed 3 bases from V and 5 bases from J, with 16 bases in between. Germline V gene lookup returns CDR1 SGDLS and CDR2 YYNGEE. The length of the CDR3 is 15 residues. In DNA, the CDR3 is TGTGCCAGCAGCGAGGGCGGGCCCCTCGGAGATACGCAGTATTTT. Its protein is CASSEGGPLGDTQYF. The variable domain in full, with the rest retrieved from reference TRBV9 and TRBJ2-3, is DSGVTQTPKHLITATGQRVTLRCSPRSGDLSVYWYQQSLDQGLQFLIQYYNGEERAKGNILERFSAQQFPDLHSELNLSSLELGDSALYFCASSEGGPLGDTQYFGPGTRLTVL.

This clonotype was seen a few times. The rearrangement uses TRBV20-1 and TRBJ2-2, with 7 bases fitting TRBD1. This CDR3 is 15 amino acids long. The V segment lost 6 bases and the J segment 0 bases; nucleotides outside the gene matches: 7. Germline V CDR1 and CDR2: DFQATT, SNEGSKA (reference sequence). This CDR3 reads CSALFGTANTGELFF. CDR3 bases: TGCAGTGCCCTATTCGGGACAGCGAACACCGGGGAGCTGTTTTTT.

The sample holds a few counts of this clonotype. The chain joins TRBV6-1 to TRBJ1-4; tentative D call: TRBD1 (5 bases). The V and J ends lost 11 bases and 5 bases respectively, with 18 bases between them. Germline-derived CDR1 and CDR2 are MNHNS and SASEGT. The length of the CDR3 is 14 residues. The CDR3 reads CAGAGSGGNEKLFF. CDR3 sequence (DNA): TGTGCCGGGGCAGGGTCAGGCGGAAATGAAAAACTGTTTTTT.

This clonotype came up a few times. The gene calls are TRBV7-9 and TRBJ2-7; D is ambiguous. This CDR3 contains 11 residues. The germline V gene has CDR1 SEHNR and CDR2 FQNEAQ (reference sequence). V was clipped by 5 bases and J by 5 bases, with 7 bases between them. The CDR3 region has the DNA TGTGCCAGCAGCGGCCTCCACGAGCAGTACTTC. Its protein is CASSGLHEQYF.

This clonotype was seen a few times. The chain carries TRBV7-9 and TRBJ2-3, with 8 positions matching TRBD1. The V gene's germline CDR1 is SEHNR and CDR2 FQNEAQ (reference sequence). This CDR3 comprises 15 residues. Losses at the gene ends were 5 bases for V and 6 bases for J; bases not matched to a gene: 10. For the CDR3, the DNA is TGTGCCAGCAGCCTTTCGTCAGGGGGCGGTGATACGCAGTATTTT. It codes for CASSLSSGGGDTQYF.

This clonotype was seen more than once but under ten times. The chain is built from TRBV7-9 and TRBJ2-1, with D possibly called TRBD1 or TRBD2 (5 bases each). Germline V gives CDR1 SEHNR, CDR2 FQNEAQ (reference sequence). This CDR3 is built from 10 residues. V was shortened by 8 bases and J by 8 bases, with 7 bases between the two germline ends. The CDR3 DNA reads TGTGCCAGCGGGGGTTATGAGCAGTTCTTC. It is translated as CASGGYEQFF.

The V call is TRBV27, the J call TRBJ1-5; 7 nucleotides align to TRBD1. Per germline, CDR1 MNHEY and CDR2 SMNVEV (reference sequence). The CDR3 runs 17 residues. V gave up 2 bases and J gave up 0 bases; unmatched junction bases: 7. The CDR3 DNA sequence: TGTGCCAGCAGTTTACAGGGGGGGGCTTATAGCAATCAGCCCCAGCATTTT. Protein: CASSLQGGAYSNQPQHF.